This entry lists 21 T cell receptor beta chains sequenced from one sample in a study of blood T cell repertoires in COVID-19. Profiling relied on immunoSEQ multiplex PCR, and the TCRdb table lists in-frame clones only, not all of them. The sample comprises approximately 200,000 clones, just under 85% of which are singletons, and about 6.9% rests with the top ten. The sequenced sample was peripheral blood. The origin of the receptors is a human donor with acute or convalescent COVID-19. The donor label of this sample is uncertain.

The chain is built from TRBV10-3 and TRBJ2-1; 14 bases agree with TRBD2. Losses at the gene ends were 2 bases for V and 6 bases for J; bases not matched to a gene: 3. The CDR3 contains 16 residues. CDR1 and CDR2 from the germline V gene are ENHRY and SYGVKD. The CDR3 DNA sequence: TGTGCCATCAGTGAGCCCGGGACTAGCGGGAGCAATGAGCAGTTCTTC. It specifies CAISEPGTSGSNEQFF.

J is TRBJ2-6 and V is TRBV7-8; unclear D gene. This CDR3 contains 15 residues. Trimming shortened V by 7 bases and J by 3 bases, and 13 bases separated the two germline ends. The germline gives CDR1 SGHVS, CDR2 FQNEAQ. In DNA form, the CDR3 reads TGTGCCAGCACCCTTGAGTCCCATGGGGCCAACGTCCTGACTTTC. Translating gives CASTLESHGANVLTF.

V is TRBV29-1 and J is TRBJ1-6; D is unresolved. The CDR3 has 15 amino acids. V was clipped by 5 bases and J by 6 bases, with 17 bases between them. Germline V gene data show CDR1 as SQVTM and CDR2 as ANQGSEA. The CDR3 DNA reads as TGCAGCGTTCGTGGCGGGAGCTCGGGTAATTCACCCCTCCACTTT. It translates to CSVRGGSSGNSPLHF. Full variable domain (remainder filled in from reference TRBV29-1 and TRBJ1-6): SAVISQKPSRDICQRGTSLTIQCQVDSQVTMMFWYRQQPGQSLTLIATANQGSEATYESGFVIDKFPISRPNLTFSTLTVSNMSPEDSSIYLCSVRGGSSGNSPLHFGNGTRLTVT.

CDR3 in amino acids: CASSLAGGNYGYTF. DNA for the CDR3: TGTGCCAGCAGTTTAGCAGGGGGCAACTATGGCTACACCTTC. The chain joins TRBV28 to TRBJ1-2; 8 nucleotides align to TRBD1. Germline CDR1 and CDR2: MDHEN and SYDVKM. The junction had 1 base not matched to a gene; V was cut back by 2 bases and J by 2 bases. The CDR3 covers 14 residues.

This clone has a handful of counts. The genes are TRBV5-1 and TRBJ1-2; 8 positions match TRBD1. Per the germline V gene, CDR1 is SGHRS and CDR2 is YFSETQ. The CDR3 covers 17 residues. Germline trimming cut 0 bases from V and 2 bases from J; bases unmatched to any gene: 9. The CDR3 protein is CASSLGTGLGKNYGYTF. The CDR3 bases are TGCGCCAGCAGCTTGGGGACAGGGCTAGGCAAGAACTATGGCTACACCTTC.

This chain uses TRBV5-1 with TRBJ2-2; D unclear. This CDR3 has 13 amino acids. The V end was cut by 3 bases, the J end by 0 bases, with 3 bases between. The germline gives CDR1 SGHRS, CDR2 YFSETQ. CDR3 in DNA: TGCGCCAGCAGCTCAACGAACACCGGGGAGCTGTTTTTT. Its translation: CASSSTNTGELFF.

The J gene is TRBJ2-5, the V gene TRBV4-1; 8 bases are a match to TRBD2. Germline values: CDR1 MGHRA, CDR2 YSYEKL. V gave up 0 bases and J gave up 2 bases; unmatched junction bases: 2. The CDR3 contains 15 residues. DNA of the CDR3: TGCGCCAGCAGCCAAGATCGGGGGGGGCAAGAGACCCAGTACTTC. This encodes CASSQDRGGQETQYF.

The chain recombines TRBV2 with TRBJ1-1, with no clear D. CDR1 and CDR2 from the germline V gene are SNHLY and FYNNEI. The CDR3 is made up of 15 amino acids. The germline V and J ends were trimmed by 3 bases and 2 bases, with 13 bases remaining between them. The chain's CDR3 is CASSDDSGGNTEAFF. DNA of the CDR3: TGTGCCAGCAGTGACGACTCTGGTGGCAACACTGAAGCTTTCTTT.

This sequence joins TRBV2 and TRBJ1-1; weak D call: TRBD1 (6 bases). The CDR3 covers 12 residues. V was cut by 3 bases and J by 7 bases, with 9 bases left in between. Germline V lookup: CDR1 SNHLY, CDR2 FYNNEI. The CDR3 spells CASSDRGHEAFF. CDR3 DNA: TGTGCCAGCAGTGACAGGGGACATGAAGCTTTCTTT.

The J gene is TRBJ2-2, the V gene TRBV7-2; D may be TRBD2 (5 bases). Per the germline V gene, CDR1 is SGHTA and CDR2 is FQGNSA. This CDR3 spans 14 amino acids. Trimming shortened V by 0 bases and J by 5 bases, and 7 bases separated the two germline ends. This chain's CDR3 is CASSLASGTGELFF. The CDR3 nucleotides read TGTGCCAGCAGCTTAGCGTCGGGAACCGGGGAGCTGTTTTTT.

The CDR3 DNA sequence: TGTGCCAGCAGCTTAGCTGGACAGGGCTCCGGCTACACCTTC. Translating it yields CASSLAGQGSGYTF. J is TRBJ1-2 and V is TRBV11-2, with 8 bases aligning to TRBD1. The CDR3 has 14 residues. With V trimmed by 1 base and J by 8 bases, 6 bases remained unmatched. From germline, CDR1 is SGHAT and CDR2 FQNNGV.

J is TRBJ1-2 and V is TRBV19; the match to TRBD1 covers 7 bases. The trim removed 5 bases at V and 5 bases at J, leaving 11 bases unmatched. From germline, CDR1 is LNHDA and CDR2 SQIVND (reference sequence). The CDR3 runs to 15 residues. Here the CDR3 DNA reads TGTGCCAGTAGTGGGCAGGACAGGCAATTTTATGGCTACACCTTC. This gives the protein CASSGQDRQFYGYTF.

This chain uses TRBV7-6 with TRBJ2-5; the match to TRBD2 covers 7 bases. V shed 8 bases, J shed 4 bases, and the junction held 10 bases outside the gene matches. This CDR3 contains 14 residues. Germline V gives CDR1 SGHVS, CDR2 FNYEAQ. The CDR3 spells CASFGGGAGETQYF. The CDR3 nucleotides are TGTGCCAGCTTCGGGGGAGGGGCAGGAGAGACCCAGTACTTC. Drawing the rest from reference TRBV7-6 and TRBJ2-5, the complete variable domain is GAGVSQSPRYKVTKRGQDVALRCDPISGHVSLYWYRQALGQGPEFLTYFNYEAQQDKSGLPNDRFSAERPEGSISTLTIQRTEQRDSAMYRCASFGGGAGETQYFGPGTRLLVL.

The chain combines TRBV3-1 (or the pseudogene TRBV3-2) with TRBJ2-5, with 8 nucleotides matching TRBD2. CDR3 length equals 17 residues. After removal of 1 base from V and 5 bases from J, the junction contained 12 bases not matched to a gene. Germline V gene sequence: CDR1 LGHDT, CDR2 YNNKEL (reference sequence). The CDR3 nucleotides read TGTGCCAGCAGCCAAGGGTTGGTAGCGGGATTTGCGGAGACCCAGTACTTC. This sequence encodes CASSQGLVAGFAETQYF.

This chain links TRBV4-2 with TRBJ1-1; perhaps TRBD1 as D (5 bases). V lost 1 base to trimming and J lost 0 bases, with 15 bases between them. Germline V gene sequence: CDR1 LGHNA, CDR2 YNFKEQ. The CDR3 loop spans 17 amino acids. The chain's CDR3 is CASSQVFTGTMNTEAFF. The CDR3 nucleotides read TGTGCCAGCAGCCAAGTGTTTACAGGAACGATGAACACTGAAGCTTTCTTT.

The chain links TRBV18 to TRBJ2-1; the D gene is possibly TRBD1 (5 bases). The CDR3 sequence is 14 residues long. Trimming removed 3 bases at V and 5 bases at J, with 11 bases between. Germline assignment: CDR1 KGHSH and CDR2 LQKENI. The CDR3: CASSPSGFDNEQFF. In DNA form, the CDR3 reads TGTGCCAGCTCACCTTCAGGGTTCGACAATGAGCAGTTCTTC.

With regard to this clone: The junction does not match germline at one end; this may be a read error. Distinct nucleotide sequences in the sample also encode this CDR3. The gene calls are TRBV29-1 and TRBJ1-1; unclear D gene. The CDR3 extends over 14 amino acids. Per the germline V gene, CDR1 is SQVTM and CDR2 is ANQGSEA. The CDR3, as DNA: TGCAGCGTTGAAATGGAGCTCATGAACACTGAAGCCTTCTTT. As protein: CSVEMELMNTEAFF.

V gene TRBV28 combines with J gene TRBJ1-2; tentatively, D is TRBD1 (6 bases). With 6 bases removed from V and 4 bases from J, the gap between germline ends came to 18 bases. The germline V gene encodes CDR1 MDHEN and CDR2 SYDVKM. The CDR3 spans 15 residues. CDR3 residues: CASSRGGAQIYGYTF. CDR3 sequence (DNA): TGTGCCAGCAGCCGCGGGGGGGCGCAAATCTATGGCTACACCTTC.

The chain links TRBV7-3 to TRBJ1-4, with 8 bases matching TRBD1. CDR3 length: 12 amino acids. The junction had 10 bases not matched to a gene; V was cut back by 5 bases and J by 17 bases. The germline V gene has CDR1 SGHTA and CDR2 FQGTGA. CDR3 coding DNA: TGTGCCAGCAGCGAATACCCTGACAGGGGCTTTTTT. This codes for CASSEYPDRGFF.

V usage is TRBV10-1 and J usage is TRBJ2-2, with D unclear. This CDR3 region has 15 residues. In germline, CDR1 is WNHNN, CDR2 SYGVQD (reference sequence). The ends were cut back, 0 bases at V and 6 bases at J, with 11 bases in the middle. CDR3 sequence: CASSESRVRPGELFF. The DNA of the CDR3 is TGCGCCAGCAGTGAGTCTCGGGTACGGCCCGGGGAGCTGTTTTTT.

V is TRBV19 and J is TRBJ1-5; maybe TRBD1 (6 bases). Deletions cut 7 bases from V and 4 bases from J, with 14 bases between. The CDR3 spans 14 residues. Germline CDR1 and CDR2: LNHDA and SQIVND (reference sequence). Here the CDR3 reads CASTGGASNQPQHF. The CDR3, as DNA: TGTGCCAGTACGGGGGGGGCGAGTAATCAGCCCCAGCATTTT. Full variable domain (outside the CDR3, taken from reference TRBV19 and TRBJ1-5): DGGITQSPKYLFRKEGQNVTLSCEQNLNHDAMYWYRQDPGQGLRLIYYSQIVNDFQKGDIAEGYSVSREKKESFPLTVTSAQKNPTAFYLCASTGGASNQPQHFGDGTRLSIL.